This T cell receptor (beta chain) was identified during a study of tumor and adjacent non-tumor tissue in lung cancer. In the study overall: Aged about 31 to 85 years, patients included approximately 11 men and 5 women with stage I to III disease. Study-level points and caveats: Top 100 clones took a larger repertoire share in normal lung. TCR diversity was significantly greater in tumor than normal lung tissue.

V gave up 6 bases and J gave up 4 bases; unmatched junction bases: 5. Germline CDR1 MNHNY, CDR2 SVGAGI (reference sequence). The CDR3 consists of 13 residues. The template was RNA from unsorted bulk tissue. Chemotherapy-naive patients with new lung cancer underwent thoracic surgery in China, August–November 2014. TCRbeta libraries were built with three rounds of nested PCR, modified from ARM-PCR. TCRdb re-called the multiplex PCR reads through MiXCR, storing one row per CDR3 protein. The data contain about 110,000 distinct CDR3 sequences, 75% to 90% of them seen just once; the ten biggest clones take up approximately 22%. About this clonotype itself: What it binds is not known.

The receptor was derived from a man aged 65 to 85 with non-small cell lung cancer. The chain employs TRBV6-6 and TRBJ2-5; 7 bases are a match to TRBD1. What was sequenced was lung tumor tissue. CDR3 in amino acids: CASRLTGRETQYF. For the CDR3, the DNA is TGTGCCAGCAGGTTGACAGGGAGAGAGACCCAGTACTTC.